The clone carrying this TCR beta chain was counted ten times or more. Its antigen is still unknown. Node-negative disease was confirmed in all patients by CT and PET/CT, with no prior chemotherapy, radiotherapy or other malignancies. Two rounds of multiplex PCR amplified TCR beta CDR3 from genomic DNA. Gene-specific primers for each TRBV and TRBJ gene drove first-round PCR. TCRdb ran MiXCR on the multiplex PCR reads and lists one entry per CDR3 protein. The table includes some 56,000 distinct CDR3 sequences, around 27% detected once. The germline V and J ends were trimmed by 4 bases and 4 bases, with 15 bases remaining between them. The CDR3 is 15 residues long. The germline gives CDR1 SNHLY, CDR2 FYNNEI. This specimen belongs to a study of prognosis after radiotherapy for stage I lung cancer. Study summary: SBRT radiotherapy comprised 3 to 5 fractions at a biologically effective dose of at least 100 Gy. Study results and caveats: Tumor-specific status of the expanded TCR clones was not determined in the analysis.

The specimen comprised PBMCs, sampled before or after stereotactic body radiation therapy (not recorded which). The chain links TRBV2 to TRBJ2-3; no reliable D call. This receptor was identified in a donor over 45 with non-small cell lung cancer. The CDR3 region is CASSVSPLISDTQYF. The CDR3 DNA reads TGTGCCAGCAGTGTCTCCCCCCTTATATCAGATACGCAGTATTTT. Variable domain in full (rest from reference TRBV2 and TRBJ2-3): EPEVTQTPSHQVTQMGQEVILRCVPISNHLYFYWYRQILGQKVEFLVSFYNNEISEKSEIFDDQFSVERPDGSNFTLKIRSTKLEDSAMYFCASSVSPLISDTQYFGPGTRLTVL.